This TCR beta chain was retrieved from a study of T cell responses to AZD1222 COVID-19 vaccine. About the research overall: Pooled samples include second doses given at about 4 or 12 weeks.

V was trimmed by 7 bases and J by 7 bases, leaving 13 bases between them. The CDR3 sequence is 13 residues long. Whole-study findings and limits: Donors in the cohort were predominantly white British and more often female, and clonal diversity was possibly underestimated. Nearly half of unique spike-specific TCRs reportedly avoided B.1.351 and B.1.1.7 mutated regions.

For this clone: The antigen is not known.

Repertoires were generated with immunoSEQ multiplex PCR, while TCRdb's copy carries only in-frame clones and drops some. This table has about 120,000 clones, 75% to 90% appearing once. The specimen was peripheral blood, collected on day 0 of AZD1222 vaccination. The sequence was obtained from an adult in good health. The chain links TRBV12-3 or TRBV12-4 to TRBJ1-4; D gene ambiguous. In nucleotides, the CDR3 is TGTGCCAGCAAAATAGGGAACGGTGAAAAACTGTTTTTT. Amino acid sequence: CASKIGNGEKLFF.